These 21 T cell receptor beta chains originate from one sample sequenced in a study of shared clonotypes between healthy human individuals. Clones were read by immunoSEQ multiplex PCR, and TCRdb kept only the in-frame ones, dropping some. The sample yields about 1 million clones, around 76% seen once. The material sequenced was memory CD4+ T cells sorted from blood. Noted subset: CD45RA-negative fraction. The source of these receptors is a man between 18 and 29 years old in good health.

CDR3 protein: CASSFGQKLNYGYTF. The DNA for the CDR3 is TGTGCCAGCAGCTTTGGACAGAAGCTCAACTATGGCTACACCTTC. The gene calls are TRBV14 and TRBJ1-2, with a tentative D call TRBD1 (6 bases). CDR1 and CDR2 from the germline V gene are SGHDN and FVKESK. V lost 5 bases and J lost 2, with 15 bases in between. The CDR3 has 15 amino acids.

This chain uses TRBV19 with TRBJ1-1, with a tentative D call TRBD1 (5 bases). The CDR3 totals 15 residues. The V end lost 5 bases, the J end lost 3 bases, and 16 bases lay between the germline ends. The V gene's germline CDR1 is LNHDA and CDR2 SQIVND (reference sequence). Here the CDR3 reads CASSPKAGTYTEAFF. The CDR3 coding sequence is TGTGCCAGTAGTCCAAAAGCGGGGACTTACACTGAAGCTTTCTTT.

The CDR3 protein is CASSQGLTYEQYF. In DNA, the CDR3 is TGTGCCAGCAGCCAAGGGCTGACCTACGAGCAGTACTTC. The rearrangement links TRBV14 to TRBJ2-7; D is undetermined. The ends were cut back, 1 base at V and 2 bases at J, with 6 bases in the middle. Germline assignment: CDR1 SGHDN and CDR2 FVKESK. This CDR3 region has 13 residues.

The chain uses TRBV18 and TRBJ2-2, with D possibly being TRBD1 (5 bases). Germline assignment: CDR1 KGHSH and CDR2 LQKENI. Trimming removed 2 bases from V and 1 base from J, with 8 bases in between. The CDR3 is 15 amino acids. This CDR3 is CASSPFGQNTGELFF. CDR3 DNA: TGTGCCAGCTCACCATTCGGACAGAACACCGGGGAGCTGTTTTTT.

V and J are TRBV5-1 and TRBJ2-3, with 9 bases that match TRBD1. Unmatched junction bases numbered 5, after V lost 3 bases and J lost 0 bases. The V gene's germline CDR1 is SGHRS and CDR2 YFSETQ. The CDR3 totals 16 residues. The CDR3 DNA reads TGCGCCAGCAGCTGGGGACAGGGCGCGAGCACAGATACGCAGTATTTT. This codes for CASSWGQGASTDTQYF.

This clone has a single count. V gene TRBV14 combines with J gene TRBJ1-4; D unclear. The CDR3 has 15 amino acids. Per germline, CDR1 SGHDN and CDR2 FVKESK. Between the trimmed V and J ends, which lost 0 bases and 4 bases, there was a span of 9 bases. The CDR3 region is CASSQDWASNEKLFF. The DNA for the CDR3 is TGTGCCAGCAGCCAAGATTGGGCGAGTAATGAAAAACTGTTTTTT.

DNA of the CDR3: TGTGCCAGCAGCTTAGCTGGGACAGGGGGGAACACTGAAGCTTTCTTT. Translation gives CASSLAGTGGNTEAFF. The J gene is TRBJ1-1, the V gene TRBV7-9, with 11 bases fitting TRBD1. J lost 1 base, V lost 0 bases, and 1 base had no gene match. The CDR3 has 16 amino acids. Per the germline V gene, CDR1 is SEHNR and CDR2 is FQNEAQ (reference sequence). The whole variable domain, filled in from reference TRBV7-9 and TRBJ1-1, reads DTGVSQNPRHKITKRGQNVTFRCDPISEHNRLYWYRQTLGQGPEFLTYFQNEAQLEKSRLLSDRFSAERPKGSFSTLEIQRTEQGDSAMYLCASSLAGTGGNTEAFFGQGTRLTVV.

The J gene is TRBJ2-1, the V gene TRBV28, with 14 positions matching TRBD2. The junction had 13 bases not matched to a gene; V was cut back by 6 bases and J by 3 bases. The germline V gene encodes CDR1 MDHEN and CDR2 SYDVKM. This CDR3 contains 19 residues. CDR3 bases: TGTGCCAGCAGGGGACTAGCGGGAGATAAAAGTGGCGTCTACAATGAGCAGTTCTTC. The encoded protein is CASRGLAGDKSGVYNEQFF.

The chain combines TRBV2 with TRBJ1-4; 10 bases fit TRBD1. The V gene's germline CDR1 is SNHLY and CDR2 FYNNEI. The V and J ends lost 8 bases and 7 bases, in that order; junction bases with no gene match: 7. CDR3 length: 14 amino acids. Here the CDR3 reads CASGRQGAAEKLFF. The CDR3 nucleotides read TGTGCCAGCGGTCGACAGGGGGCAGCTGAAAAACTGTTTTTT.

This clone was picked up one time. The chain uses TRBV5-6 and TRBJ2-2; 7 bases agree with TRBD1. The CDR3 length is 15 residues. Germline CDR1 reads SGHDT; CDR2 reads YYEEEE. V shed 7 bases, J shed 7 bases, and the junction held 13 bases outside the gene matches. CDR3 region: CASGLAGTAIGELFF. DNA for the CDR3: TGTGCCAGCGGGCTTGCCGGGACAGCCATCGGGGAGCTGTTTTTT.

This chain uses TRBV5-1 with TRBJ2-3; TRBD2 agrees at 11 bases. The CDR3 spans 18 residues. Germline trimming cut 0 bases from V and 0 bases from J; bases unmatched to any gene: 6. The germline CDR1 and CDR2 sequences are SGHRS and YFSETQ. CDR3 region: CASSLALAGESSTDTQYF. The CDR3 nucleotides are TGCGCCAGCAGCTTGGCACTAGCGGGGGAATCTAGCACAGATACGCAGTATTTT.

In this sample, this clone turned up once. The rearrangement joins TRBV27 to TRBJ1-1; 7 bases align to TRBD1. J gave up 4 bases and V 5 bases, and 10 bases lay outside the gene matches. The CDR3 covers 15 residues. Germline V gene data show CDR1 as MNHEY and CDR2 as SMNVEV (reference sequence). CDR3 sequence reads: CASSPSRGSTTEAFF. CDR3 coding DNA: TGTGCCAGCAGTCCGTCCAGGGGGTCGACCACTGAAGCTTTCTTT.

V is TRBV9 and J is TRBJ2-3; D ambiguous. CDR3 length: 15 amino acids. Deletions cut 0 bases from V and 5 bases from J, with 13 bases between. Germline values: CDR1 SGDLS, CDR2 YYNGEE. The CDR3 reads CASSVGGPLIDTQYF. DNA for the CDR3: TGTGCCAGCAGCGTAGGTGGGCCTCTCATAGATACGCAGTATTTT. Full variable domain (rest looked up from reference TRBV9 and TRBJ2-3): DSGVTQTPKHLITATGQRVTLRCSPRSGDLSVYWYQQSLDQGLQFLIQYYNGEERAKGNILERFSAQQFPDLHSELNLSSLELGDSALYFCASSVGGPLIDTQYFGPGTRLTVL.

This chain connects TRBV6-1 to TRBJ2-4; TRBD2 agrees at 10 bases. The CDR3 consists of 15 residues. Per germline, CDR1 MNHNS and CDR2 SASEGT. The trim removed 5 bases at V and 0 bases at J, leaving 1 base unmatched. DNA for the CDR3: TGTGCCAGCAGTTTAGCGGGAGGAGCCAAAAACATTCAGTACTTC. This translates into CASSLAGGAKNIQYF.

The CDR3 loop is CASSDRSLTEAFF. In nucleotides, the CDR3 is TGTGCCAGCAGTGATAGGTCTCTCACTGAAGCTTTCTTT. The chain carries TRBV2 and TRBJ1-1; D gene ambiguous. CDR1 and CDR2 from the germline V gene are SNHLY and FYNNEI. The V and J ends lost 3 bases and 4 bases respectively, with 9 bases between them. The CDR3 has 13 amino acids.

This clone has just one count. This chain uses TRBV6-6 with TRBJ1-1, with 9 bases matching TRBD1. Trimming at V came to 11 bases and at J to 5 bases, leaving 9 bases not matched to a gene. Germline CDR1 and CDR2: MNHNY and SVGAGI (reference sequence). The CDR3 contains 13 residues. CDR3 amino acids: CAGQQGAGTEAFF. CDR3 sequence (DNA): TGTGCCGGACAACAGGGGGCTGGGACTGAAGCTTTCTTT.

This chain joins TRBV28 and TRBJ1-6; 7 bases are shared with TRBD1. Germline V gene lookup returns CDR1 MDHEN and CDR2 SYDVKM. The CDR3 has 15 amino acids. V gave up 7 bases and J gave up 5 bases; unmatched junction bases: 8. The CDR3 spells CASTSGGANNSPLHF. The CDR3 DNA is TGTGCCAGCACCTCAGGGGGGGCCAATAATTCACCCCTCCACTTT. Full variable domain (missing parts from reference TRBV28 and TRBJ1-6): DVKVTQSSRYLVKRTGEKVFLECVQDMDHENMFWYRQDPGLGLRLIYFSYDVKMKEKGDIPEGYSVSREKKERFSLILESASTNQTSMYLCASTSGGANNSPLHFGNGTRLTVT.

The rearrangement joins TRBV6-5 to TRBJ1-4; 9 bases fit TRBD1. CDR1 is MNHEY, CDR2 SVGAGI, per germline. The CDR3 contains 13 residues. J gave up 10 bases and V 6 bases, and 6 bases lay outside the gene matches. The CDR3, as DNA: TGTGCCAGCAGCCCGGGACAGGGCCGAAAACTGTTTTTT. It encodes CASSPGQGRKLFF.

Only a few counts were recorded for this clone. The rearrangement links TRBV23-1 to TRBJ1-3, with D maybe TRBD1 (5 bases). TRBV23-1 is marked as an open reading frame, function uncertain. The length of the CDR3 is 14 residues. V gave up 8 bases and J gave up 5 bases, with 16 bases separating them. This chain's CDR3 is CASLGERYRNTIYF. DNA of the CDR3: TGCGCCAGCTTAGGGGAACGATATAGAAACACCATATATTTT.

The chain joins TRBV7-2 to TRBJ1-2; no firm D call. CDR1 and CDR2 from the germline V gene are SGHTA and FQGNSA. The V gene lost 5 bases and the J gene lost 0 bases, with 7 bases spanning the gap. The CDR3 runs 13 residues. This chain's CDR3 is CASSPEPNYGYTF. DNA for the CDR3: TGTGCCAGCAGCCCCGAGCCTAACTATGGCTACACCTTC.

The CDR3 region is CASSQGDRGGEKLFF. CDR3 DNA sequence: TGCGCCAGCAGCCAAGGAGACAGGGGCGGAGAAAAACTGTTTTTT. The J gene is TRBJ1-4, the V gene TRBV4-1; TRBD1 matches 8 bases. In germline, CDR1 is MGHRA, CDR2 YSYEKL. V lost 1 base, J lost 8 bases, and 6 bases stayed unmatched. There are 15 residues in the CDR3.